The rows below give T cell receptor beta chains drawn from one sample of a study of blood T cell repertoires in COVID-19. The table came from immunoSEQ multiplex PCR; TCRdb's copy has only in-frame clones and leaves some out. The repertoire holds some 270,000 clones, 70% to 90% seen once, with approximately 10% in the top ten. What was sequenced was peripheral blood. The receptors were gathered from a woman aged 70 to 79 with acute or convalescent COVID-19. Both conserved end residues are part of each CDR3. The D gene is left open where the match is weak. Clone size is given for some rows only: seen once, a few or many times, or a class if the clone is expanded.

TRBJ1-3,NA,NA,TRBV11-2,CASSLEAANTIYF,TGTGCCAGCAGCTTAGAGGCGGCCAACACCATATATTTT
TRBJ1-2,TRBD1,NA,TRBV29-1,CSVESGGHYGYTF,TGCAGCGTTGAATCAGGGGGGCACTATGGCTACACCTTC
TRBJ2-1,NA,NA,TRBV11-3,CASPPCGKNNEQFF,TGTGCCAGCCCCCCTTGCGGGAAGAACAATGAGCAGTTCTTC
TRBJ2-5,TRBD1,NA,TRBV7-8,CASSSIDRGLQETQYF,TGTGCCAGCAGCTCGATCGACAGGGGGCTACAAGAGACCCAGTACTTC
TRBJ2-7,TRBD1,NA,TRBV18,CASSRGRGNGEQYF,TGTGCCAGCTCACGTGGCAGGGGGAATGGGGAGCAGTACTTC
TRBJ1-2,TRBD1,NA,TRBV3-1/TRBV3-2,CASSQLGGAIGGYTF,TGTGCCAGCAGCCAACTAGGGGGCGCGATAGGGGGCTACACCTTC
TRBJ1-4,NA,NA,TRBV6-5,CASSSRGKLFF,TGTGCCAGCAGTTCCCGAGGAAAACTGTTTTTT
TRBJ2-7,NA,NA,TRBV5-1,CASSWGDSRSSYEQYF,TGCGCCAGCAGCTGGGGTGACAGCAGGAGCTCCTACGAGCAGTACTTC
TRBJ2-7,TRBD1,NA,TRBV7-9,CASSTGQGAVYEQYF,TGTGCCAGCAGCACCGGACAGGGGGCAGTCTACGAGCAGTACTTC
TRBJ1-1,TRBD1,NA,TRBV6-5,CASSYEGAYTEAFF,TGTGCCAGCAGTTACGAGGGGGCTTACACTGAAGCTTTCTTT
TRBJ2-1,NA,once,TRBV7-2,CASSPGDEQFF,TGTGCCAGCAGCCCCGGGGATGAGCAGTTCTTC
TRBJ2-5,NA,NA,TRBV11-2,CASSLVTSRVRETQYF,TGTGCCAGCAGCTTAGTCACTAGTCGGGTCAGGGAGACCCAGTACTTC